This TCR beta chain was captured by sequencing in a study of shared clonotypes between healthy human individuals. For the study at large: Those who served as donors were a couple of women and a few men between the ages of 18 and 49. Each donor had three CD4 naive, three CD4 memory, two CD8 naive and one CD8 memory plate.

About this clone: Antigen: not known.

Whole-study results and caveats: Clonotype sharing among the donors was expected to vary with sequencing depth.

Here immunoSEQ multiplex PCR was the method, and the copy in TCRdb shows in-frame clones only, minus some. The repertoire holds more than 2,000,000 clones, 85% to 95% seen once, with about 0.37% in the top ten. Every contributor of samples was a Caucasian grown-up residing in Nashville, Tennessee. This CDR3 has 13 amino acids. Looked up from germline, CDR1 is SGHTA and CDR2 is FQGNSA. V lost 1 base, J lost 5 bases, and 8 bases lay in between. Sequencing was done on a sample of naive CD4+ T cells from PBMCs. Subset: CD45RA+ positively selected. The chain uses TRBV7-2 and TRBJ1-2; D is uncertain. This TCR came from a man between 18 and 35 years old in good health. Some clones in this sample may be carry-over from other donors' samples. DNA for the CDR3: TGTGCCAGCAGCTTAGGTTTAGATTATGGCTACACCTTC. Encoded protein: CASSLGLDYGYTF. Complete variable domain (other parts from reference TRBV7-2 and TRBJ1-2): GAGVSQSPSNKVTEKGKDVELRCDPISGHTALYWYRQSLGQGLEFLIYFQGNSAPDKSGLPSDRFSAERTGGSVSTLTIQRTQQEDSAVYLCASSLGLDYGYTFGSGTRLTVV.